This TCR beta chain was sequenced in a study of shared clonotypes between healthy human individuals. Study-level background: Donor ages ranged 18 to 49 years: two women, a few men. Study-level findings and limits: Researchers sampled only blood; tissue repertoires likely differ.

Comments on this clone: Its antigen is as yet unknown.

Caucasian adults residing in Nashville, Tennessee made up all the donors. Generated by immunoSEQ multiplex PCR, the TCRdb table keeps only in-frame clones and is missing some. The top ten clones hold about 0.42% of a sample with some 1.5 million clones, approximately 98% of them seen once. Per germline, CDR1 SGHVS and CDR2 FQNEAQ. The CDR3 covers 19 residues. The V end was cut by 2 bases, the J end by 4 bases, with 21 bases between. This TCR derives from a man between 25 and 39 years old in good health. Sequences were obtained from naive CD4+ T cells sorted from blood. Subset defined: CD45RA+ positively selected. This sequence joins TRBV7-8 and TRBJ2-6, with a tentative D call TRBD1 (6 bases). The CDR3 DNA is TGTGCCAGCAGCTTAACGGCAGGGACAACCCCTCTGGGGGCCAACGTCCTGACTTTC. It yields the protein CASSLTAGTTPLGANVLTF.